Listed below are T cell receptor beta chains from one sample, sequenced in a study of shared clonotypes between healthy human individuals. Only in-frame clones appear in the TCRdb table, and some are missing; sequencing was by immunoSEQ multiplex PCR. Here the sample spans roughly 2.5 million clones, roughly nine tenths being singletons. Sequencing input: naive CD4+ T cells sorted from blood. These receptors were collected from a man between 18 and 35 years old in good health. CDR3s include the opening cysteine and the closing phenylalanine or tryptophan. A D gene is named only where the DNA matches it firmly. Clone size is shown for a subset of rows, as once, few, many or a class of expanded clone.

size | J | D | V | DNA | CDR3
. | TRBJ2-5 | . | TRBV6-1 | TGTGCCAGCAGTGAAGCGCCTAGTATTGAGACCCAGTACTTC | CASSEAPSIETQYF
. | TRBJ1-2 | TRBD1 | TRBV7-9 | TGTGCCAGCAGCGCCCGTAGACAGGGGACGAACTATGGCTACACCTTC | CASSARRQGTNYGYTF
. | TRBJ2-3 | . | TRBV5-4 | TGTGCCAGCAGCTCCCAAGGGCTGAGCACAGATACGCAGTATTTT | CASSSQGLSTDTQYF
. | TRBJ2-5 | . | TRBV6-6 | TGTGCCAGCAGTTACAGTGAGGGGGAAGAGACCCAGTACTTC | CASSYSEGEETQYF
. | TRBJ1-2 | . | TRBV9 | TGTGCCAGCAGCGTAGCTCTCGGGACACCTTATGGCTACACCTTC | CASSVALGTPYGYTF
once | TRBJ1-3 | . | TRBV2 | TGTGCCAGCAGTCCTACAGGGAATGGAAACACCATATATTTT | CASSPTGNGNTIYF
. | TRBJ1-4 | . | TRBV7-9 | TGTGCCAGCAGCTTTCGGACCCCTGGAGAAAAACTGTTTTTT | CASSFRTPGEKLFF
. | TRBJ2-7 | . | TRBV6-6 | TGTGCCAGCAGCCCGAAGGTCTACGAGCAGTACTTC | CASSPKVYEQYF
. | TRBJ2-1 | TRBD2 | TRBV15 | TGTGCCACCAGCAGAGATGTAGCGGGAGGCAATGAGCAGTTCTTC | CATSRDVAGGNEQFF
. | TRBJ2-3 | TRBD2 | TRBV6-1 | TGTGCCAGCAGGCGGACTAGCGAATACACAGATACGCAGTATTTT | CASRRTSEYTDTQYF
. | TRBJ1-2 | TRBD1 | TRBV6-5 | TGTGCCAGCAGTTACCCTGGGACAGGGAACTATGGCTACACCTTC | CASSYPGTGNYGYTF
. | TRBJ1-2 | . | TRBV2 | TGTGCCAGCAGCCCCTGGACAGATGGCTACACCTTC | CASSPWTDGYTF
. | TRBJ1-1 | TRBD1 | TRBV7-8 | TGTGCCAGCAGCTATAGACAGGGAATTGAAACTGAAGCTTTCTTT | CASSYRQGIETEAFF
. | TRBJ2-5 | . | TRBV9 | TGTGCCAGCAGCGCCTTCGGGGGAGAGACCCAGTACTTC | CASSAFGGETQYF
. | TRBJ2-5 | TRBD1 | TRBV10-3 | TGTGCCATCAGTCCTGGACAGGGAATGATCGAGACCCAGTACTTC | CAISPGQGMIETQYF
. | TRBJ2-7 | TRBD1 | TRBV7-9 | TGTGCCAGCAGCTTGGACAGGGTACTCTCCTACGAGCAGTACTTC | CASSLDRVLSYEQYF
. | TRBJ1-1 | . | TRBV5-5 | TGTGCCAGCAGCCGAAGTCCCATGAACACTGAAGCTTTCTTT | CASSRSPMNTEAFF
. | TRBJ1-2 | . | TRBV4-1 | TGCGCCAGCAGCCAAGTGGGGGGGAACTATGGCTACACCTTC | CASSQVGGNYGYTF
. | TRBJ2-7 | . | TRBV6-1 | TGTGCCAGCAGTATCCCTCAGGGCCGCCTAGGGCAGTACTTC | CASSIPQGRLGQYF
. | TRBJ1-5 | . | TRBV11-2 | TGTGCCAGCAGCCCAGGACTGAGCAATCAGCCCCAGCATTTT | CASSPGLSNQPQHF
. | TRBJ1-6 | . | TRBV7-9 | TGTGCCAGCAGCTTTCACGACAGAGATTCACCCCTCCACTTT | CASSFHDRDSPLHF
. | TRBJ1-4 | TRBD1 | TRBV5-4 | TGTGCCAGCAGCACGGGACAGGGATCTGAAAAACTGTTTTTT | CASSTGQGSEKLFF
. | TRBJ2-3 | . | TRBV30 | TGTGCCTGGAGTCTCTCAGATACGCAGTATTTT | CAWSLSDTQYF
few | TRBJ1-6 | . | TRBV7-9 | TGTGCCAGCAGCTTCGGACTCGATAATTCACCCCTCCACTTT | CASSFGLDNSPLHF
. | TRBJ1-5 | TRBD1 | TRBV2 | TGTGCCAGCAGTGGGACAGGGCAGAATCAGCCCCAGCATTTT | CASSGTGQNQPQHF
once | TRBJ1-1 | . | TRBV2 | TGTGCCAGCAGTGAACAAGAGAACACTGAAGCTTTCTTT | CASSEQENTEAFF
. | TRBJ2-1 | TRBD1 | TRBV7-2 | TGTGCCAGCAGCTTAGAGAGGGGACAGTCAAAGCAGTTCTTC | CASSLERGQSKQFF
. | TRBJ2-5 | . | TRBV2 | TGTGCCAGCAGTGAGTGGATTAGCGAGGAGACCCAGTACTTC | CASSEWISEETQYF
. | TRBJ1-6 | . | TRBV19 | TGTGCCACCACCATCCGGGCCCCACCCCCGCCTTCACCCCTCCACTTT | CATTIRAPPPPSPLHF
. | TRBJ1-1 | TRBD1 | TRBV7-9 | TGTGCCAGCAGCCGACAGGGTTCTGAAGCTTTCTTT | CASSRQGSEAFF
. | TRBJ2-7 | . | TRBV11-2 | TGTGCCAGCACCATCCAGGGCGGTTCTTACTACGAGCAGTACTTC | CASTIQGGSYYEQYF
. | TRBJ2-1 | TRBD2 | TRBV10-3 | TGTGCCATCAGTGCGGCACTAGCGGGAGGTTCTGATGAGCAGTTCTTC | CAISAALAGGSDEQFF
. | TRBJ2-7 | TRBD2 | TRBV18 | TGTGCCAGCTCACCGTTCCTAGCGGGCGAGCAGTACTTC | CASSPFLAGEQYF
few | TRBJ1-5 | . | TRBV2 | TGTGCCAGTAGTCTTAGCAATCAGCCCCAGCATTTT | CASSLSNQPQHF
. | TRBJ1-1 | TRBD1 | TRBV19 | TGTGCCAGTAGTATACCGCCCGGGACAGGGGGCCAGAACACTGAAGCTTTCTTT | CASSIPPGTGGQNTEAFF
once | TRBJ2-3 | . | TRBV27 | TGTGCCAGCAGTGTCGACGGGACAAACCACTTCGATACGCAGTATTTT | CASSVDGTNHFDTQYF
few | TRBJ1-2 | TRBD1 | TRBV30 | TGTGCCTGGAGTGCAGGGCCAGGGGGAGGCTACACCTTC | CAWSAGPGGGYTF
. | TRBJ2-2 | TRBD1 | TRBV19 | TGTGCCAGTACGGACAGGGGGAGCACCGGGGAGCTGTTTTTT | CASTDRGSTGELFF
once | TRBJ1-6 | . | TRBV6-1 | TGTGCCAGCAGTGAAGGGGGGGTCAATTCACCCCTCCACTTT | CASSEGGVNSPLHF
. | TRBJ1-1 | . | TRBV28 | TGTGCCAGCAACGAAAGGCGTTTTCACACTGAAGCTTTCTTT | CASNERRFHTEAFF
. | TRBJ2-1 | . | TRBV5-4 | TGTGCCAGCAGCCCCTCGGGGAGGTCCTACAATGAGCAGTTCTTC | CASSPSGRSYNEQFF
. | TRBJ2-7 | . | TRBV18 | TGTGCCAGCTCACCAACCAGGGAACCCTACGAGCAGTACTTC | CASSPTREPYEQYF